This TCR beta chain is from a study of Ad26.COV2.S vaccination and SARS-CoV-2 variants. Study at large: Once or twice, 56 days apart, Ad26.COV2.S was delivered intramuscularly.

The CDR3 sequence is 16 residues long. The V segment lost 0 bases and the J segment 7 bases; nucleotides outside the gene matches: 9. The germline V gene encodes CDR1 LGHNA and CDR2 YNFKEQ. Sequenced by immunoSEQ multiplex PCR; TCRdb stores in-frame clones only, minus some. The sample carries roughly 680,000 clones, 80% to 90% recorded once. The treatment denotes: roughly 18 received Ad26.COV2.S at low or high dose, single or two shots; roughly five received placebo; per-sample allocation not given. Sampling took place 63 days after the first vaccine or placebo injection. Donation came from an adult in Boston who was aged 18-55 years. The shot given was an Ad26 vector that makes Wuhan-strain SARS-CoV-2 spike.

The clonotype originates from a person aged 18-65 years who received the Ad26.COV2.S COVID-19 vaccine or a placebo. The chain couples TRBV4-2 to TRBJ1-5, with 7 nucleotides matching TRBD1. Sequencing used peripheral blood, obtained in a trial of Ad26.COV2.S vaccine versus placebo. CDR3 residues: CASSQEEGLQGQPQHF. The DNA for the CDR3 is TGTGCCAGCAGCCAAGAGGAGGGTCTACAGGGGCAGCCCCAGCATTTT.